The 7 T cell receptor beta chains presented below share a single source sample, sequenced in a study of cytomegalovirus exposure and HLA in healthy donors. PCR primers comprised 60 Vbeta and 13 Jbeta primers. Repertoires were generated with immunoSEQ multiplex PCR, while TCRdb's copy carries only in-frame clones and drops some. The sample carries roughly 170,000 clones, approximately 75% recorded once. What was sequenced was PBMCs. The receptors originated from a girl aged 5-17 years in good health and CMV-seronegative.

The chain has TRBV9 and TRBJ2-1, with 13 bases identical to TRBD2. The length of the CDR3 is 15 residues. Losses at the gene ends were 4 bases for V and 9 bases for J; bases not matched to a gene: 7. Germline CDR1 SGDLS, CDR2 YYNGEE. The CDR3 DNA reads as TGTGCCAGCAGCCTCACTAGCGGGGGGGCCAGTGAGCAGTTCTTC. Translated: CASSLTSGGASEQFF.

This clone was seen only a few times. V and J are TRBV29-1 and TRBJ1-1; possible D gene TRBD1, 5 bases. The CDR3 runs to 13 residues. The germline gives CDR1 SQVTM, CDR2 ANQGSEA. CDR3 amino acids: CTSRDPGDTEAFF. The CDR3 DNA reads as TGCACCTCAAGAGATCCGGGGGACACTGAAGCTTTCTTT.

V gene TRBV6-5 combines with J gene TRBJ2-7; possible D gene TRBD2, 5 bases. The V gene lost 0 bases and the J gene lost 9 bases, with 21 bases spanning the gap. CDR1 MNHEY and CDR2 SVGAGI come from the germline V gene. The CDR3 loop spans 16 amino acids. CDR3 DNA sequence: TGTGCCAGCAGTTACTCGACTAACAGACGAGCAATGGTGCAGTACTTC. The encoded protein is CASSYSTNRRAMVQYF.

This rearrangement joins TRBV5-1 to TRBJ1-3; weak D call: TRBD1 (5 bases). Germline CDR1 and CDR2: SGHRS and YFSETQ. CDR3 length equals 12 residues. Trimming shortened V by 5 bases and J by 5 bases, and 8 bases separated the two germline ends. The CDR3 spells CASRDTRNTIYF. In DNA form, the CDR3 reads TGCGCCAGCAGGGACACTAGAAACACCATATATTTT.

This sequence joins TRBV6-1 and TRBJ1-2; perhaps TRBD1 as D (5 bases). CDR3 length equals 17 residues. Germline V gene data show CDR1 as MNHNS and CDR2 as SASEGT. V shed 2 bases and J shed 4 bases, with 20 bases lying between them. CDR3 in DNA: TGTGCCAGCAGTGAAAATCACAGGAGGGAATCGGGCTATGGCTACACCTTC. Encoded protein: CASSENHRRESGYGYTF.

The genes are TRBV18 and TRBJ1-1; 8 bases are shared with TRBD1. With 3 bases clipped from V and 12 bases from J, the junction kept 3 bases outside the gene matches. Germline V gene sequence: CDR1 KGHSH, CDR2 LQKENI. This CDR3 comprises 11 residues. CDR3 DNA sequence: TGTGCCAGCTCACCCGACAGGGGAACTTTCTTT. Translating it yields CASSPDRGTFF.

The V gene is TRBV5-4, the J gene TRBJ1-5, with a tentative D call TRBD1 (5 bases). From germline, CDR1 is SGHNT and CDR2 YYREEE (reference sequence). Trimming cost V 2 bases and J 0 bases, with 12 bases left between them. This CDR3 has 16 amino acids. The CDR3 bases are TGTGCCAGCAGCTTTGGAGGGACCGGTAGCAATCAGCCCCAGCATTTT. It yields the protein CASSFGGTGSNQPQHF.